This T cell receptor (beta chain) is from a study of shared T cell receptors in the human thymus. The length of the CDR3 is 19 residues. Between the trimmed V and J ends, which lost 2 bases and 0 bases, there was a span of 17 bases. CDR1 and CDR2 (germline): LGHNA, YSLEER. Assay used: immunoSEQ multiplex PCR; TCRdb lists only in-frame clones, some missing. The sample carries about 660,000 clones, more than 70% recorded once. The sample was also reused in another study, on human thymus T cells. That work states: Infants, healthy and Finnish, who were having corrective surgery for congenital heart defects served as donors. Thymic and blood repertoires showed apparently biased V and J gene usage. Unrelated individuals had highly overlapping thymic repertoires, as reported in related research.

This TCR came from a boy under two years old with a congenital heart defect. The chain carries TRBV4-3 and TRBJ2-6; tentatively, D is TRBD1 (6 bases). The sample consisted of thymocytes. The CDR3 DNA sequence: TGCGCCAGCAGCCAAATATACAGGGAAGGGCCCTCTGGGGCCAACGTCCTGACTTTC. Protein: CASSQIYREGPSGANVLTF.